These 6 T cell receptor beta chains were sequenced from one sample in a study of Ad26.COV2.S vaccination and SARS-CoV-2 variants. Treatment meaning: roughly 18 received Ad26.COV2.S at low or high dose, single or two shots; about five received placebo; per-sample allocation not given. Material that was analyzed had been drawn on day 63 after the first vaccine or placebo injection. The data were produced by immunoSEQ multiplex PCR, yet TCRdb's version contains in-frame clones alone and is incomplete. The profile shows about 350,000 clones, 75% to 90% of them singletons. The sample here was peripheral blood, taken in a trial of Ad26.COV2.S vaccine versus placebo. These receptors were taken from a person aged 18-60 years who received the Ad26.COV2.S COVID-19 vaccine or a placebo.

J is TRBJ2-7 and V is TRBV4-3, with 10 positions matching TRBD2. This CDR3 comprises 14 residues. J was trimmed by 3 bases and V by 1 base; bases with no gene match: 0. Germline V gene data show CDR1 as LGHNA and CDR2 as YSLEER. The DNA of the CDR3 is TGCGCCAGCAGCCAAGCTAGCGGGAGCTACGAGCAGTACTTC. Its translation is CASSQASGSYEQYF.

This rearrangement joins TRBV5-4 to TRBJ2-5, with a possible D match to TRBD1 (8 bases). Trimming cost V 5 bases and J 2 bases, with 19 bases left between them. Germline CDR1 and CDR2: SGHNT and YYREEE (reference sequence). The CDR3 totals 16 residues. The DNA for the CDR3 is TGTGCCAGCAGTCCCGGACAGGGAGGGCGACAAGAGACCCAGTACTTC. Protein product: CASSPGQGGRQETQYF.

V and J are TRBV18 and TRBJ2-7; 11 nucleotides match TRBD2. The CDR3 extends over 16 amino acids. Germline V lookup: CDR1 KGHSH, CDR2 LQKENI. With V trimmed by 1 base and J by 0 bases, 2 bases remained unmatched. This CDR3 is CASSPLLAGGSYEQYF. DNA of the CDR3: TGTGCCAGCTCACCACTCCTAGCGGGAGGCTCCTACGAGCAGTACTTC.

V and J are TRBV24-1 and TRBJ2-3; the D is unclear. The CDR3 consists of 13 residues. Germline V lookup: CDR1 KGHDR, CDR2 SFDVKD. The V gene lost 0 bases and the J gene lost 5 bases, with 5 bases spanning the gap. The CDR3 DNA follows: TGTGCCACCAGTGATTTGCAGATAGATACGCAGTATTTT. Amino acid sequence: CATSDLQIDTQYF.

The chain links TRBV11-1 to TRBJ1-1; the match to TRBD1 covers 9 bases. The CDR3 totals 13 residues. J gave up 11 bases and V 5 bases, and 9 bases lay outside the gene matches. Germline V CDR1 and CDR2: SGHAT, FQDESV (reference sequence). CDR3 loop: CASSLNRDREAFF. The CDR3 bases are TGTGCCAGCAGCCTGAACCGGGACAGGGAGGCTTTCTTT. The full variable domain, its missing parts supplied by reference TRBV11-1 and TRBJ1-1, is EAEVAQSPRYKITEKSQAVAFWCDPISGHATLYWYRQILGQGPELLVQFQDESVVDDSQLPKDRFSAERLKGVDSTLKIQPAELGDSAMYLCASSLNRDREAFFGQGTRLTVV.

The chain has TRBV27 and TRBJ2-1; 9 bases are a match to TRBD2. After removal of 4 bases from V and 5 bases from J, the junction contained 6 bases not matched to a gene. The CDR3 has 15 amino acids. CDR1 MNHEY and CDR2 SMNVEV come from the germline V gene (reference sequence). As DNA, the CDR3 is TGTGCCAGCAGTTATGATCTAGCGGGAAACAATGAGCAGTTCTTC. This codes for CASSYDLAGNNEQFF.